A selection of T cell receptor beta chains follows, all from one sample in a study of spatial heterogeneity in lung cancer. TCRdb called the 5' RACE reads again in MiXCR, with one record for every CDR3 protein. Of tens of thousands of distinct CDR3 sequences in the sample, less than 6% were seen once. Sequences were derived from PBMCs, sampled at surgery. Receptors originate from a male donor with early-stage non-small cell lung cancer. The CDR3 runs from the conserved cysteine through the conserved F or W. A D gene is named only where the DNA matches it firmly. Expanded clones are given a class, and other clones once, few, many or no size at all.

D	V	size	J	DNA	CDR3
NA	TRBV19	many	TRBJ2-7	TGTGCCAGTAGTCCGCCGGGACACACCTACGAGCAGTACTTC	CASSPPGHTYEQYF
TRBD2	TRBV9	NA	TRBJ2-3	TGTGCCAGCAGCCCGCCCCTAGCGGTGGGAGGAGACACAGTTACGCAGTATTTT	CASSPPLAVGGDTVTQYF
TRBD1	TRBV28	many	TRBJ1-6	TGTGCCACCCGGCGGGGACAGGGATGGAATTCACCCCTCCACTTT	CATRRGQGWNSPLHF
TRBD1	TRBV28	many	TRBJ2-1	TGTGCCAGCAGCACAACCGGGACAGGCCTATACAATGAGCAGTTCTTC	CASSTTGTGLYNEQFF
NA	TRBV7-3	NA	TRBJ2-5	TGTGCCAGCAGCTTAAATCTTGGGGAGACCCAGTACTTC	CASSLNLGETQYF
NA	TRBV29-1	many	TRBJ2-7	TGCAGCGTCCGACAGCGAACCTACGAGCAGTACTTC	CSVRQRTYEQYF
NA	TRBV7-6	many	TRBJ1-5	TGTGCCAGCAGCTTGCGGACACCCAATAGCAATCAGCCCCAGCATTTT	CASSLRTPNSNQPQHF
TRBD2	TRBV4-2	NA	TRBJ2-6	TGTGCCAGCAGCCAGAAGACTAGCGTAAAGACCTCTGGGGCCAACGTCCTGACTTTC	CASSQKTSVKTSGANVLTF
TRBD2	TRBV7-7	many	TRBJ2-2	TGTGCCAGCAGCTCGTCGCGGGGGTTCGGGGAGCTGTTTTTT	CASSSSRGFGELFF
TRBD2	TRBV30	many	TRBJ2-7	TGTGCCTGGAGTGTTGGTAGCGGGAAGCAGTACTTC	CAWSVGSGKQYF
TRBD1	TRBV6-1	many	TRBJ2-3	TGTGCCAGCAATCGGGACAGCAACCTCCCGACAGATACGCAGTATTTT	CASNRDSNLPTDTQYF
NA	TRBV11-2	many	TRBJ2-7	TGTGCCAGCAGCCCAATCCGGGCCCTTTCCTACGAGCAGTACTTC	CASSPIRALSYEQYF
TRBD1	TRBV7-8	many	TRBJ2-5	TGTGCCAGCAGACGCCGCTGGGACAGGGGGGAGGTGACCCAGTACTTC	CASRRRWDRGEVTQYF
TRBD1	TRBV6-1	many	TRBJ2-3	TGTGCCAGCAGTGGAACAGGGGGCTTTCGCACGCAGTATTTT	CASSGTGGFRTQYF
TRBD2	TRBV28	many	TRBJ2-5	TGTGCCAGCAGTTCCGGGGGGTACAAGAAGACCCAGTACTTC	CASSSGGYKKTQYF
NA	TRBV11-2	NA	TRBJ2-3	TGTGCCAGCAGCTTAGGGCGGACAGATACGCAGTATTTT	CASSLGRTDTQYF
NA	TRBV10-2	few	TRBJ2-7	TGCGCCAGCAACCCCCTGGGGTATCCCAACGAGCAGTACTTC	CASNPLGYPNEQYF
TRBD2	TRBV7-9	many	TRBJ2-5	TGTGCCAGCACCCCGGGACTAGCGGGAGCACACGAGACCCAGTACTTC	CASTPGLAGAHETQYF
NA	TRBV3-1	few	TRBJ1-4	TGTGCCAGCAGTCGACAACCGGGCGGTGAAAAACTGTTTTTT	CASSRQPGGEKLFF
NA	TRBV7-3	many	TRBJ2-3	TGTGCCAGCAGCTTTGGCCTTGGAGGAGATACGCAGTATTTT	CASSFGLGGDTQYF
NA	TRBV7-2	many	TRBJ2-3	TGTGCCAGCGGCGGGTTCGCAGATACGCAGTATTTT	CASGGFADTQYF
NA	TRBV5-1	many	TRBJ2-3	TGCGCCAGCAGCCAACTAGGAGAAACCACAGATACGCAGTATTTT	CASSQLGETTDTQYF
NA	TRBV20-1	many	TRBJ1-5	TGCAGTGCTAGAGATCTAAGGGGCGGGCAGCCCCAGCATTTT	CSARDLRGGQPQHF
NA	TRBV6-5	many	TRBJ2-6	TGTGCCAGCCGAGCGGCGTACTCTGGGGCCAACGTCCTGACTTTC	CASRAAYSGANVLTF
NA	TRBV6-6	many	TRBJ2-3	TGTGCCAGCAGTTACTCCGACCTGCTCACAGATACGCAGTATTTT	CASSYSDLLTDTQYF
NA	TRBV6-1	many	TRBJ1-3	TGTGCCATCTCGGAAGGGATCCGTGTGGATCGAAGAAACACCATATATTTT	CAISEGIRVDRRNTIYF
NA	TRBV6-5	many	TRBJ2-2	TGTGCCAGCAGACAGGACCTCAACACCGGGGAGCTGTTTTTT	CASRQDLNTGELFF
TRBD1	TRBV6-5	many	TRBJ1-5	TGTGCCAGCAGTCCGGACAGGGGAAGCAATCAGCCCCAGCATTTT	CASSPDRGSNQPQHF
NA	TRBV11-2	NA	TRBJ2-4	TGTGCCAGCAGCTTAGATCTGTGGGGGGGCCAAAACATTCAGTACTTC	CASSLDLWGGQNIQYF
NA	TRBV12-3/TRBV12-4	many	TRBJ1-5	TGTGCCAGCAGATCGGAGAACAATCAGCCCCAGCATTTT	CASRSENNQPQHF
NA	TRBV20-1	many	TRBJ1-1	TGCAGTGCTCCGAGACAGTTCACTGAAGCTTTCTTT	CSAPRQFTEAFF
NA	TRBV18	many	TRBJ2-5	TGTGCCAGCTCACCACCGTCGGGAGAGACCCAGTACTTC	CASSPPSGETQYF
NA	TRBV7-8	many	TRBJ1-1	TGTGCCAGCAGCCTCATGGAGGGCTCGAACACTGAAGCTTTCTTT	CASSLMEGSNTEAFF
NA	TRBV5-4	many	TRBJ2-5	TGTGCCAGCAGCTTGGACGCCAGCCAAGAGACCCAGTACTTC	CASSLDASQETQYF
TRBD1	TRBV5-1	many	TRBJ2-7	TGCGCCAGCAGCTTGGACGGGACAGGGAAGTACGAGCAGTACTTC	CASSLDGTGKYEQYF
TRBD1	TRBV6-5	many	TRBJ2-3	TGTGCCAGCAGTTATTGGGACAGGGGAAAAGATACGCAGTATTTT	CASSYWDRGKDTQYF
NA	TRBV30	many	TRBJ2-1	TGTGCCTGGAGTGCCCTGTTACGTAGCTCCTACAATGAGCAGTTCTTC	CAWSALLRSSYNEQFF
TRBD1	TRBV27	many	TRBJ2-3	TGTGCCAGCAGTGTCCGGGACAGGGGGCGAGATACGCAGTATTTT	CASSVRDRGRDTQYF
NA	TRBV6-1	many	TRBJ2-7	TGTGCCAGCAGTGGAACACAGGGAACCCACGAGCAGTACTTC	CASSGTQGTHEQYF
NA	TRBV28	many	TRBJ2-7	TGTGCCAGCAGTTTAGGAGGGGCCTCCTACGAGCAGTACTTC	CASSLGGASYEQYF
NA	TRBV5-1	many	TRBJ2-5	TGCGCCAGCAGCGGGAGCGACGGTGAGACCCAGTACTTC	CASSGSDGETQYF
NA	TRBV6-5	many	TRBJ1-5	TGTGCCAGCAGTTACGGGCCAAGTAGCAATCAGCCCCAGCATTTT	CASSYGPSSNQPQHF
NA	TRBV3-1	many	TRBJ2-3	TGTGCCAGCAGCCAATTCGGGCAGGGAGTAGCCCCTAGCACAGATACGCAGTATTTT	CASSQFGQGVAPSTDTQYF
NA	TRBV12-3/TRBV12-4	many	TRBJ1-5	TGTGCCAGCAGTTTGACAGACGATCAGCCCCAGCATTTT	CASSLTDDQPQHF
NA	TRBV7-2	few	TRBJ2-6	TGTGCCAGCAGCGCTCAGGTAACCGGGGCCAACGTCCTGACTTTC	CASSAQVTGANVLTF
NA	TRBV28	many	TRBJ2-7	TGTGCCAGCAGTTTGCATTTCGCGGAGGTTGCTAGAGAGCAGTACTTC	CASSLHFAEVAREQYF
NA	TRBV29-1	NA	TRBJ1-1	TGCAGCGTTGTCGGGGTGGGCGGGAACACTGAAGCTTTCTTT	CSVVGVGGNTEAFF
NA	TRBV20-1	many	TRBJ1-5	TGCAGTGGTCATTTGGGGAGCAATCAGCCCCAGCATTTT	CSGHLGSNQPQHF
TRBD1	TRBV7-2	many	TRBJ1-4	TGTGCCAGCAGCCCGGGACAGTTGAATGAAAAACTGTTTTTT	CASSPGQLNEKLFF
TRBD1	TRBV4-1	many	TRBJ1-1	TGCGCCAGCAACCAGATAGGGGGCCGGCCTGAAGCTTTCTTT	CASNQIGGRPEAFF
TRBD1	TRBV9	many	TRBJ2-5	TGTGCCAGCAGCGTCGGACAGGGGGAGACCCAGTACTTC	CASSVGQGETQYF
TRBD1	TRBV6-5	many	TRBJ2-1	TGTGCCAGCAGTACGTACAGGGGTGGCTCCTACAATGAGCAGTTCTTC	CASSTYRGGSYNEQFF